The 24 T cell receptor beta chains in this list originate from one sample, sequenced in a study of human T cells and chemical hapten exposure (dated by TCRdb to the early 2020s). Receptor amplification or capture employed 5' RACE. Sequenced on an Illumina MiSeq. TCRdb trimmed the raw reads at Q25, called clones with MiXCR and kept productive beta chains. For every CDR3 protein sequence, its rows merge into one entry that carries the most common genes and DNA. The sample table records fewer than 150,000 distinct CDR3 sequences; around 20% of these occur just once. The top ten constitute 2.5% to 3% of the sample. Total RNA was extracted from unfractionated whole blood that had been collected in Tempus Blood RNA tubes. The source is a human donor in good health.

The rearrangement uses TRBV12-3 or TRBV12-4 and TRBJ2-1, with D possibly TRBD2 on 5 matching bases. V gave up 11 bases and J gave up 9 bases, with 11 bases separating them. The CDR3 extends over 10 amino acids. CDR3 residues: CASARGEQFF. The CDR3 DNA follows: TGTGCCTCTGCCCGGGGTGAGCAGTTCTTC.

This clonotype was observed at least ten times. This chain joins TRBV5-6 and TRBJ1-3, with TRBD1 identical over 7 bases. Germline V gene data show CDR1 as SGHDT and CDR2 as YYEEEE. CDR3 length: 12 amino acids. V was pared by 4 bases and J by 9 bases, with 4 bases of the junction left unmatched. The CDR3 sequence is CASSRRGSTIYF. DNA for the CDR3: TGTGCCAGCAGCCGCAGGGGGAGCACCATATATTTT.

The chain links TRBV27 to TRBJ1-5; TRBD1 is a possible D gene (6 bases). CDR1 and CDR2 (germline): MNHEY, SMNVEV (reference sequence). The CDR3 runs to 14 residues. V dropped 2 bases and J dropped 2 bases, with 7 bases sitting between them. CDR3 loop: CASSLGQRNQPQHF. In DNA form, the CDR3 reads TGTGCCAGCAGTTTAGGACAGCGCAATCAGCCCCAGCATTTT.

The chain links TRBV7-3 to TRBJ1-1; D perhaps matches TRBD1 (5 bases). From germline, CDR1 is SGHTA and CDR2 FQGTGA. The V and J ends lost 2 bases and 2 bases respectively, with 12 bases between them. The CDR3 is 15 amino acids. The DNA for the CDR3 is TGTGCCAGCAGCTTATATGGGGGTTCTAACACTGAAGCTTTCTTT. Translated, it gives CASSLYGGSNTEAFF. The full variable domain, in which reference TRBV7-3 and TRBJ1-1 provide the parts outside the CDR3, is GAGVSQTPSNKVTEKGKYVELRCDPISGHTALYWYRQSLGQGPEFLIYFQGTGAADDSGLPNDRFFAVRPEGSVSTLKIQRTERGDSAVYLCASSLYGGSNTEAFFGQGTRLTVV.

The V gene is TRBV29-1, the J gene TRBJ1-2; 10 bases fit TRBD1. V was pared by 5 bases and J by 3 bases, with 9 bases of the junction left unmatched. There are 15 residues in the CDR3. Germline CDR1 and CDR2: SQVTM and ANQGSEA. In DNA form, the CDR3 reads TGCAGCGTTTATGAGGGGACAGGGGATTACTATGGCTACACCTTC. This encodes CSVYEGTGDYYGYTF.

The chain has TRBV20-1 and TRBJ2-3, with 7 nucleotides matching TRBD2. V was pared by 0 bases and J by 1 base, with 4 bases of the junction left unmatched. The CDR3 loop spans 15 amino acids. Germline assignment: CDR1 DFQATT and CDR2 SNEGSKA (reference sequence). CDR3 region: CSARDAGVGTDTQYF. The CDR3, as DNA: TGCAGTGCTAGAGATGCGGGAGTTGGCACAGATACGCAGTATTTT.

V usage is TRBV15 and J usage is TRBJ2-5; 11 nucleotides line up with TRBD1. Germline V gives CDR1 LNHNV, CDR2 YYDKDF (reference sequence). Trimming cost V 2 bases and J 3 bases; bases outside gene matches: 2. The CDR3 sequence is 15 residues long. This CDR3 reads CATSRWGQGEETQYF. CDR3 bases: TGTGCCACCAGCAGATGGGGACAGGGGGAAGAGACCCAGTACTTC.

The rearrangement links TRBV29-1 to TRBJ2-2; D unresolved. The CDR3 is made up of 14 amino acids. In germline, CDR1 is SQVTM, CDR2 ANQGSEA. V gave up 3 bases and J gave up 2 bases, with 10 bases separating them. The CDR3 coding sequence is TGCAGCGTTGAGCTGCTCCTCAACACCGGGGAGCTGTTTTTT. It is translated as CSVELLLNTGELFF.

This sequence joins TRBV28 and TRBJ2-7; a weak D match, TRBD2 (5 bases). The V and J ends lost 4 bases and 3 bases respectively, with 16 bases between them. CDR1 and CDR2 (germline): MDHEN, SYDVKM. The CDR3 is 15 residues long. The CDR3 protein is CASSSWTDFHYEQYF. The CDR3 DNA reads TGTGCCAGCAGTTCATGGACTGACTTCCACTACGAGCAGTACTTC.

The chain carries TRBV6-5 and TRBJ2-3; the match to TRBD2 covers 9 bases. This CDR3 region has 17 residues. Germline assignment: CDR1 MNHEY and CDR2 SVGAGI. After removal of 6 bases from V and 5 bases from J, the junction contained 15 bases not matched to a gene. The CDR3 DNA reads TGTGCCAGCAGCCGGCTCCTTTTAGCGGGAGATTTAGATACGCAGTATTTT. Its protein is CASSRLLLAGDLDTQYF.

The chain carries TRBV12-5 and TRBJ2-1, with 9 bases identical to TRBD2. The V and J ends lost 6 bases and 4 bases, in that order; junction bases with no gene match: 13. This CDR3 spans 17 amino acids. Germline V gene sequence: CDR1 LGHNT, CDR2 FRNRAP. The CDR3 reads CASGPLKTSGPYNEQFF. Written as DNA, the CDR3 is TGTGCTAGTGGCCCTCTCAAGACTAGCGGACCTTACAATGAGCAGTTCTTC. The complete variable domain, with remaining parts taken from reference TRBV12-5 and TRBJ2-1, reads DARVTQTPRHKVTEMGQEVTMRCQPILGHNTVFWYRQTMMQGLELLAYFRNRAPLDDSGMPKDRFSAEMPDATLATLKIQPSEPRDSAVYFCASGPLKTSGPYNEQFFGPGTRLTVL.

The chain employs TRBV27 and TRBJ1-4, with a tentative D call TRBD1 (5 bases). Germline V gene data show CDR1 as MNHEY and CDR2 as SMNVEV (reference sequence). The V end lost 7 bases, the J end lost 8 bases, and 17 bases lay between the germline ends. The length of the CDR3 is 14 residues. This CDR3 reads CASKEGQGWEKLFF. The CDR3 DNA follows: TGTGCCAGCAAAGAGGGGCAGGGTTGGGAAAAACTGTTTTTT.

This clonotype was seen a handful of times. V is TRBV19 and J is TRBJ2-6; 10 nucleotides align to TRBD2. The CDR3 runs 18 residues. The V gene's germline CDR1 is LNHDA and CDR2 SQIVND (reference sequence). The V and J ends lost 2 bases and 0 bases, in that order; junction bases with no gene match: 4. The CDR3 reads CASSIMTSGRSGANVLTF. Written as DNA, the CDR3 is TGTGCCAGTAGTATAATGACTAGCGGGCGCTCTGGGGCCAACGTCCTGACTTTC.

This clonotype was observed a few times. The chain is built from TRBV12-3 or TRBV12-4 and TRBJ2-1; 14 bases are shared with TRBD2. The CDR3 has 18 residues. V lost 3 bases, J lost 3 bases, and 7 bases stayed unmatched. The CDR3 sequence is CASSLGTSGSTGYNEQFF. Here the CDR3 DNA reads TGTGCCAGCAGTTTGGGGACTAGCGGGAGTACTGGCTACAATGAGCAGTTCTTC.

This clonotype was observed a handful of times. The V gene is TRBV7-2, the J gene TRBJ2-7; no clear D. With 5 bases removed from V and 2 bases from J, the gap between germline ends came to 13 bases. This CDR3 is built from 14 residues. Germline CDR1 and CDR2: SGHTA and FQGNSA. CDR3 sequence reads: CASSPDSGAYEQYF. CDR3 DNA sequence: TGTGCCAGCAGCCCCGACTCTGGAGCCTACGAGCAGTACTTC.

The rearrangement uses TRBV30 and TRBJ1-2; D remains unclear. Trimming took 0 bases from V and 2 from J, leaving 19 bases between them. CDR3 size: 17 residues. Germline lookup yields CDR1 GTSNPN and CDR2 SVGIG (reference sequence). As DNA, the CDR3 is TGTGCCTGGAGTGTACCCTCAGACCCTGAAGGAAACTATGGCTACACCTTC. Its translation: CAWSVPSDPEGNYGYTF. Full variable domain (missing parts from reference TRBV30 and TRBJ1-2): SQTIHQWPATLVQPVGSPLSLECTVEGTSNPNLYWYRQAAGRGLQLLFYSVGIGQISSEVPQNLSASRPQDRQFILSSKKLLLSDSGFYLCAWSVPSDPEGNYGYTFGSGTRLTVV.

This rearrangement joins TRBV7-9 to TRBJ1-2, with D uncertain. V lost 1 base to trimming and J lost 2 bases, with 11 bases between them. Germline CDR1 reads SEHNR; CDR2 reads FQNEAQ (reference sequence). The CDR3 has 15 amino acids. In DNA form, the CDR3 reads TGTGCCAGCAGCTTAGAAGGGTTGGGGAACTATGGCTACACCTTC. Translated, it gives CASSLEGLGNYGYTF. Drawing the rest from reference TRBV7-9 and TRBJ1-2, the complete variable domain is DTGVSQNPRHKITKRGQNVTFRCDPISEHNRLYWYRQTLGQGPEFLTYFQNEAQLEKSRLLSDRFSAERPKGSFSTLEIQRTEQGDSAMYLCASSLEGLGNYGYTFGSGTRLTVV.

The chain recombines TRBV20-1 with TRBJ2-2, with unresolved D. The CDR3 loop spans 12 amino acids. From germline, CDR1 is DFQATT and CDR2 SNEGSKA (reference sequence). V dropped 0 bases and J dropped 6 bases, with 5 bases sitting between them. CDR3 in DNA: TGCAGTGCTAGAGATGGGCCCGGGGAGCTGTTTTTT. It specifies CSARDGPGELFF.

This clonotype was counted only a few times. This sequence joins TRBV12-3 or TRBV12-4 and TRBJ1-5, with 10 bases fitting TRBD1. Germline trimming cut 7 bases from V and 4 bases from J; bases unmatched to any gene: 10. The length of the CDR3 is 16 residues. The CDR3 sequence: CASTRTRDRGNQPQHF. CDR3 bases: TGTGCCAGCACCCGAACCCGGGACAGGGGAAATCAGCCCCAGCATTTT.

This clonotype was recorded a few times. The rearrangement links TRBV5-1 to TRBJ2-1; D may be TRBD2 (5 bases). V lost 1 base and J 4 bases, leaving 21 bases between the germline ends. In germline, CDR1 is SGHRS, CDR2 YFSETQ. CDR3 length: 18 residues. The CDR3 loop is CASSLNLASGPEYNEQFF. Here the CDR3 DNA reads TGCGCCAGCAGCTTGAATTTAGCCAGCGGCCCCGAGTACAATGAGCAGTTCTTC. Looking up the rest from reference TRBV5-1 and TRBJ2-1 gives the full variable domain: KAGVTQTPRYLIKTRGQQVTLSCSPISGHRSVSWYQQTPGQGLQFLFEYFSETQRNKGNFPGRFSGRQFSNSRSEMNVSTLELGDSALYLCASSLNLASGPEYNEQFFGPGTRLTVL.

The chain couples TRBV28 to TRBJ1-6; 8 positions agree with TRBD1. This CDR3 is built from 19 residues. Germline V gene sequence: CDR1 MDHEN, CDR2 SYDVKM. Trimming took 6 bases from V and 10 from J; bases not matched to a gene: 23. This chain's CDR3 is CASRYLLRSTGGIRSPLHF. In nucleotides, the CDR3 is TGTGCCAGCAGATACCTATTAAGGAGCACAGGGGGTATCAGATCACCCCTCCACTTT.

Only a few counts were recorded for this clonotype. The chain uses TRBV4-1 and TRBJ2-1; no definite D call. Germline V gives CDR1 MGHRA, CDR2 YSYEKL. This CDR3 is 13 amino acids long. Between the trimmed V and J ends, which lost 0 bases and 7 bases, there was a span of 7 bases. The CDR3 loop is CASSQESPNEQFF. CDR3 coding DNA: TGCGCCAGCAGCCAAGAATCCCCTAATGAGCAGTTCTTC.

The chain has TRBV12-3 or TRBV12-4 and TRBJ2-7, with D hard to call. The length of the CDR3 is 12 residues. Trimming shortened V by 6 bases and J by 5 bases, and 11 bases separated the two germline ends. This CDR3 is CASSPTPNEQYF. CDR3 bases: TGTGCCAGCAGCCCGACTCCTAACGAGCAGTACTTC.

The chain combines TRBV6-5 with TRBJ2-7; D gene ambiguous. CDR1 and CDR2 from the germline V gene are MNHEY and SVGAGI. The V end was cut by 2 bases, the J end by 5 bases, with 16 bases between. The CDR3 has 15 residues. The CDR3 region has the DNA TGTGCCAGCAGTTACCCCCCGGCCAGAGCGAACGAGCAGTACTTC. Translation gives CASSYPPARANEQYF.